This TCR beta chain was sequenced for a study of tumor and adjacent non-tumor tissue in lung cancer. Across the study: The patients, roughly 9 men and 4 to 6 women, were about 31 to 85 with stage I to III disease.

The CDR3 runs to 15 residues. CDR1 and CDR2 from the germline V gene are DFQATT and SNEGSKA (reference sequence). Findings and limits, study-wide: Tumor repertoires had a smaller top 100 clone share than normal lung. TCR diversity was significantly greater in tumor than normal lung tissue.

The library came from three nested PCR rounds adapted from ARM-PCR protocols. A single record per CDR3 protein comes from TCRdb applying MiXCR to the multiplex PCR reads. The profile covers 70,000 to 90,000 distinct CDR3 sequences, with over 80% appearing a single time and approximately 12% taken by the ten largest. With respect to this clonotype: Its antigen is unknown. A read error may account for a junction end that differs from germline.

RNA was extracted from bulk tissue without any cell sorting. This sequence joins TRBV20-1 and TRBJ2-5, with D possibly matching TRBD2 (5 bases). The sequence was collected from a woman in her fifties or sixties with non-small cell lung cancer. Input material: lung tumor tissue. CDR3 region: CSATKPTGSGKIQHF. As DNA, the CDR3 is TGCAGTGCTACTAAACCGACGGGGAGCGGCAAGATCCAGCACTTC.